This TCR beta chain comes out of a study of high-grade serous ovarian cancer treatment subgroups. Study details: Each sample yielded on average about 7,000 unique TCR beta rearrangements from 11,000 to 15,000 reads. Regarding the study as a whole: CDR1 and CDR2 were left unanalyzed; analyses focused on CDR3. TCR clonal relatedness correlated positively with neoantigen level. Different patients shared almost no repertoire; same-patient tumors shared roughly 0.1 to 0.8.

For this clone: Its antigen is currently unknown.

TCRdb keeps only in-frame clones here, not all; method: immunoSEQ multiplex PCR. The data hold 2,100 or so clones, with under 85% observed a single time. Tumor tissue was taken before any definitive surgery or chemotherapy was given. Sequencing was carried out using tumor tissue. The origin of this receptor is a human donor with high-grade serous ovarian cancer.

CDR3 sequence (DNA): TGTGCCAGCAGTTACTCCCCCGACAGTACCGAGACCCAGTACTTC. It translates to CASSYSPDSTETQYF. The rearrangement uses TRBV6-5 and TRBJ2-5; D might be TRBD1 (5 bases). The germline V gene encodes CDR1 MNHEY and CDR2 SVGAGI. There are 15 residues in the CDR3. Trimming removed 0 bases from V and 5 bases from J, with 13 bases in between.